This T cell receptor (beta chain) was recovered during a study of blood T cell repertoires in COVID-19. This CDR3 has 12 amino acids. CDR1 is LGHNA and CDR2 is YNFKEQ in the germline V gene. Trimming cost V 1 base and J 6 bases, with 6 bases left between them. In the source study's methods: Reference gene primer amplification gave estimated nucleated cell counts. The protocol was immunoSEQ multiplex PCR, while the TCRdb copy is restricted to in-frame clones and leaves out a portion. The D gene and trimming were derived from the DNA, and the V and J assignments and clone size from that table. The sample holds roughly 170,000 clones; about 87% are singletons and the top ten take roughly 0.85%.

The sequence derives from a young woman who had recovered from COVID-19. The V gene is TRBV4-2, the J gene TRBJ1-1; D is perhaps TRBD1 (5 bases). Input material: peripheral blood. The CDR3 DNA reads as TGTGCCAGCAGCCAAGGGGGCGCTGAAGCTTTCTTT. It specifies CASSQGGAEAFF.